This TCR beta chain was obtained from a study of blood T cells in healthy people across ages. Regarding this clonotype: Its specificity is unknown.

Germline CDR1 and CDR2: MNHNY and SVGAGI (reference sequence). V trimming: 5 bases; J trimming: 7 bases; junction bases outside the gene matches: 3. This CDR3 is built from 14 residues. Notes on the study in general: Unsorted PBMCs prevented conclusive naive versus antigen-experienced comparison.

A second PCR, run for roughly 7 to 11 cycles, used a sample-barcoded 5' primer plus a J-beta primer mix. A single record per CDR3 protein comes from TCRdb applying MiXCR to the 5' RACE reads. Altogether about 1 million distinct CDR3 sequences are present, more than 35% being singletons, with the ten largest covering around 18%. The gene calls are TRBV6-6 and TRBJ2-1; 12 bases map to TRBD2. Sequences were obtained from blood. This sequence originates from a woman aged 55-70 years in good health. The CDR3 DNA sequence: TGTGCCAGCAGTCGACTAGCGGGAGAGAATGAGCAGTTCTTC. Translating gives CASSRLAGENEQFF.